This passage covers 3 T cell receptor beta chains from one sample sequenced in a study of tumor-infiltrating lymphocytes in primary liver carcinoma. Scientists recovered RNA and DNA together from roughly 21-30 mg of unsorted bulk tissue. The template, roughly 510 ng total RNA, yielded TCR beta cDNA made with a constant-region primer. TCR beta libraries came from three nested multiplex PCR rounds using slightly modified ARM-PCR. In the first two PCR rounds, TRBV1-TRBV30 forward primers were paired with a C-beta reverse primer, and each round lasted roughly 10 cycles. TCRdb fed the multiplex PCR reads into MiXCR, producing one record per CDR3 protein. The sample has tens of thousands of distinct CDR3 sequences; 70% to 90% are singletons. The sample was liver tumor tissue from sampling region 2. Subset specified: tumor region T2, inferior pole. All receptors derive from a woman aged 25 to 39 with primary liver carcinoma and hepatitis B virus infection.

As for this clonotype: The junction does not match germline at one end; this may be a read error. The chain carries TRBV11-2 and TRBJ2-2; D may correspond to TRBD1 or TRBD2 (5 bases each). The CDR3 contains 16 residues. From germline, CDR1 is SGHAT and CDR2 FQNNGV. For the CDR3, the DNA is TGTGTCAGCAGCTTAGTGGGGCTAGAGGGAACCGGGGAGCTGTTTTTT. Its protein product is CVSSLVGLEGTGELFF. The variable domain in full, with the rest retrieved from reference TRBV11-2 and TRBJ2-2, is EAGVAQSPRYKIIEKRQSVAFWCNPISGHATLYWYQQILGQGPKLLIQFQNNGVVDDSQLPKDRFSAERLKGVDSTLKIQPAKLEDSAVYLCVSSLVGLEGTGELFFGEGSRLTVL.

Concerning this clonotype: The germline gene is not matched at one end of the junction; a read error may be the cause. The V call is TRBV6-5, the J call TRBJ2-2; TRBD1 matches at 8 bases. Germline V gene sequence: CDR1 MNHEY, CDR2 SVGAGI. This CDR3 is built from 15 residues. CDR3 residues: CANNPRTGFTGELFF. DNA for the CDR3: TGTGCCAACAATCCGCGGACAGGGTTCACCGGTGAGCTGTTTTTT.

Concerning this clonotype itself: The CDR3 ends on some other residue instead of the conserved phenylalanine or tryptophan, so this is likely a read error. This chain uses TRBV11-2 with TRBJ2-7, with TRBD1 as a possible D gene (5 bases). This CDR3 has 13 residues. Germline CDR1 is SGHAT and CDR2 is FQNNGV. The CDR3 loop reads CASGFPAGYEQYS. CDR3 bases: TGTGCCAGCGGCTTTCCGGCAGGGTACGAGCAGTACTCC.